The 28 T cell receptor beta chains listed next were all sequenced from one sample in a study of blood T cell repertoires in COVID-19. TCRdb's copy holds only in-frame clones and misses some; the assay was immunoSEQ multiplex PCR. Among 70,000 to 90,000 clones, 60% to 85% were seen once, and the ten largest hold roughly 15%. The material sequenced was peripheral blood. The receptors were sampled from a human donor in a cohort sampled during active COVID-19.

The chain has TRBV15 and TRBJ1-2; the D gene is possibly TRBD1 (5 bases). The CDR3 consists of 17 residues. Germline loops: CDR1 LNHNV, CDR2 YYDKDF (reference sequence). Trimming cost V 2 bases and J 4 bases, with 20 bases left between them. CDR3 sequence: CATSRSFGGGEVYGYTF. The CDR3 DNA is TGTGCCACCAGCAGATCTTTCGGGGGTGGTGAAGTCTATGGCTACACCTTC.

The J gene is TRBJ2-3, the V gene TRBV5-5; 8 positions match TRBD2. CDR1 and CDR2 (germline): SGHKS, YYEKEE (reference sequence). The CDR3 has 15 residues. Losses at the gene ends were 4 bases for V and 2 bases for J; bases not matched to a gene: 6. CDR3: CASSLIAGPTDTQYF. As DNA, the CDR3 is TGTGCCAGCAGCCTGATAGCGGGGCCCACAGATACGCAGTATTTT.

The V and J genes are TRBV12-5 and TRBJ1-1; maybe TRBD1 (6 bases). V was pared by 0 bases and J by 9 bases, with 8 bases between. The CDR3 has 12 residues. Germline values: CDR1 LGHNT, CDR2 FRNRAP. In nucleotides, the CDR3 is TGTGCTAGTGGTTTGGTAGGGGGTAAAGCTTTCTTT. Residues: CASGLVGGKAFF.

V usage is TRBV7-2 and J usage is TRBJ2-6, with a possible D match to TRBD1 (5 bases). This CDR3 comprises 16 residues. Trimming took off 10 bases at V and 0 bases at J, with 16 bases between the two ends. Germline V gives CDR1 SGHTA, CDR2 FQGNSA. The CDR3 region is CATPPQGVSGANVLTF. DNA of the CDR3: TGTGCCACCCCACCGCAGGGCGTCTCTGGGGCCAACGTCCTGACTTTC.

The CDR3 DNA reads as TGTGCCAGCAGCTTATGGACAGGGGGACCTGAAGCTTTCTTT. This codes for CASSLWTGGPEAFF. The chain has TRBV13 and TRBJ1-1; 10 bases are a match to TRBD1. The CDR3 consists of 14 residues. V trimming: 2 bases; J trimming: 6 bases; junction bases outside the gene matches: 3. Germline V gene lookup returns CDR1 PRHDT and CDR2 FYEKMQ (reference sequence).

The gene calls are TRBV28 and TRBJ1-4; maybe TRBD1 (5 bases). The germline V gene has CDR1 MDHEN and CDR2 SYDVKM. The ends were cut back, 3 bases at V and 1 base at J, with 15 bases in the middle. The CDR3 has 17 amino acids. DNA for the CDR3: TGTGCCAGCAGTTTGGGGCACCTTGGCCTAACTAATGAAAAACTGTTTTTT. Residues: CASSLGHLGLTNEKLFF. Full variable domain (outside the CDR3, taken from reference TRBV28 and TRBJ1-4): DVKVTQSSRYLVKRTGEKVFLECVQDMDHENMFWYRQDPGLGLRLIYFSYDVKMKEKGDIPEGYSVSREKKERFSLILESASTNQTSMYLCASSLGHLGLTNEKLFFGSGTQLSVL.

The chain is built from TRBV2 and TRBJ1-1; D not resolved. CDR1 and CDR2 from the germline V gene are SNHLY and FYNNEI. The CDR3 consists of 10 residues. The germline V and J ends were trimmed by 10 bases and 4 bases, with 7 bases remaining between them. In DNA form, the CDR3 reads TGTGCCATGGAGGTCACTGAAGCTTTCTTT. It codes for CAMEVTEAFF.

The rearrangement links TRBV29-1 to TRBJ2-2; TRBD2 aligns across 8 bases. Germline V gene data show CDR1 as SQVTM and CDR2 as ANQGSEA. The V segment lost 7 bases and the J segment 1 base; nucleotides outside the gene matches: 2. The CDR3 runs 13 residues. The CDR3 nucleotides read TGCAGCGCCGGGAGGGGGAACACCGGGGAGCTGTTTTTT. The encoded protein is CSAGRGNTGELFF.

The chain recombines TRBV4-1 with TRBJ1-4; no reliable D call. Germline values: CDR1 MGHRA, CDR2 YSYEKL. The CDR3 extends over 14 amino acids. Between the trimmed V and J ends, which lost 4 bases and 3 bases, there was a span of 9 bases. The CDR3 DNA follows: TGCGCCAGCAGCCCACAAGTGGCTAATGAAAAACTGTTTTTT. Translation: CASSPQVANEKLFF.

CDR3 in amino acids: CATSRGGDRGYNEQFF. CDR3 nucleotide sequence: TGTGCCACCAGCAGAGGCGGGGACAGGGGTTACAATGAGCAGTTCTTC. The chain recombines TRBV15 with TRBJ2-1; 10 nucleotides align to TRBD1. The trim removed 1 base at V and 4 bases at J, leaving 4 bases unmatched. The CDR3 has 16 amino acids. Germline CDR1 LNHNV, CDR2 YYDKDF (reference sequence).

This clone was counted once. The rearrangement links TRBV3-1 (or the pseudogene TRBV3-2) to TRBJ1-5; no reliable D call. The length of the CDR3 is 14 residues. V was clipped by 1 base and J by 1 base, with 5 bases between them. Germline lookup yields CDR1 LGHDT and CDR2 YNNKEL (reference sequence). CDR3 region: CASSQGESNQPQHF. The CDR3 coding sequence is TGTGCCAGCAGCCAAGGAGAGAGCAATCAGCCCCAGCATTTT.

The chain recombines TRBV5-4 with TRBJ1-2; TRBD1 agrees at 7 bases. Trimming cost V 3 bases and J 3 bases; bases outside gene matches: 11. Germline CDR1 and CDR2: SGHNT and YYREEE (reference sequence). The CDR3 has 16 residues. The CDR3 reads CASSSSLGDSYYGYTF. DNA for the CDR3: TGTGCCAGCAGCTCCTCGCTGGGGGACAGCTACTATGGCTACACCTTC. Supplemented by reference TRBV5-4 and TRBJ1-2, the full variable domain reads ETGVTQSPTHLIKTRGQQVTLRCSSQSGHNTVSWYQQALGQGPQFIFQYYREEENGRGNFPPRFSGLQFPNYSSELNVNALELDDSALYLCASSSSLGDSYYGYTFGSGTRLTVV.

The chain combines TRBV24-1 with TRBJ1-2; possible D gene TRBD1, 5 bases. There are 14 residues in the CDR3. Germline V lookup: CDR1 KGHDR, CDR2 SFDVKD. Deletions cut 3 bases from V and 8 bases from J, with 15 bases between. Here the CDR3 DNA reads TGTGCCACCAGTGATCAGGGATTTTTAGGAGGCTACACCTTC. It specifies CATSDQGFLGGYTF.

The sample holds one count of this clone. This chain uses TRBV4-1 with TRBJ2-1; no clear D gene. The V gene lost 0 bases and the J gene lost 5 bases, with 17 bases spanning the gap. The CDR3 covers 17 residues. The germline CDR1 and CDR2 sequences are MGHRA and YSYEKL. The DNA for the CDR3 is TGCGCCAGCAGCCAAGATAGACTGCCTCCCCTCAACAATGAGCAGTTCTTC. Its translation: CASSQDRLPPLNNEQFF.

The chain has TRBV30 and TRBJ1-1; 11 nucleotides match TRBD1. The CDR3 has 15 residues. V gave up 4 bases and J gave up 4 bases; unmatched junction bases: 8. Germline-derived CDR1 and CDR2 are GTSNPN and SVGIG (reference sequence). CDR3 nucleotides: TGTGCCTGGACCTTTTTGGGGACAGGGGGCACTGAAGCTTTCTTT. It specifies CAWTFLGTGGTEAFF.

CDR3 in DNA: TGCGCCAGCACCCTAGGGGGGCTACAGGGGACTGAAGCTTTCTTT. Protein product: CASTLGGLQGTEAFF. The rearrangement joins TRBV5-1 to TRBJ1-1, with 7 nucleotides matching TRBD1. CDR1 and CDR2 (germline): SGHRS, YFSETQ. V gave up 6 bases and J gave up 5 bases; unmatched junction bases: 13. This CDR3 is built from 15 residues.

The CDR3 protein is CASGTGTNYNSPLHF. The CDR3, as DNA: TGTGCCAGCGGAACCGGGACAAATTATAATTCACCCCTCCACTTT. The gene calls are TRBV27 and TRBJ1-6; D might be TRBD1 (6 bases). V was cut by 8 bases and J by 4 bases, with 15 bases left in between. The germline CDR1 and CDR2 sequences are MNHEY and SMNVEV (reference sequence). This CDR3 has 15 amino acids.

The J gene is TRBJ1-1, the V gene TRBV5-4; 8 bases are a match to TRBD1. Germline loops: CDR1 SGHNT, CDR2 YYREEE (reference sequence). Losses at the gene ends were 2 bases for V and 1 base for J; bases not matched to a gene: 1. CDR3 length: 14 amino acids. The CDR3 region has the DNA TGTGCCAGCAGCTTTACAGGGGGGAACACTGAAGCTTTCTTT. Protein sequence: CASSFTGGNTEAFF.

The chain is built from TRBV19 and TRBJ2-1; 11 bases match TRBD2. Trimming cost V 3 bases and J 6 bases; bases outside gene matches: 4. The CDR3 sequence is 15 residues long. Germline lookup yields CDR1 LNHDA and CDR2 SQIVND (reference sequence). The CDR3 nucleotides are TGTGCCAGTAGTATTGGGACTAGCGGAGGCAATGAGCAGTTCTTC. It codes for CASSIGTSGGNEQFF.

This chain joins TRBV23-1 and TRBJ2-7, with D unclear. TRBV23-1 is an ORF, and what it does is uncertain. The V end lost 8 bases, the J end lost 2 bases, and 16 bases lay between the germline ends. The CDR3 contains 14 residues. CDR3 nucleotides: TGCGCCAGCCGGTGGGCCACCGCTCCCTACGAGCAGTACGTC. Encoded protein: CASRWATAPYEQYV.

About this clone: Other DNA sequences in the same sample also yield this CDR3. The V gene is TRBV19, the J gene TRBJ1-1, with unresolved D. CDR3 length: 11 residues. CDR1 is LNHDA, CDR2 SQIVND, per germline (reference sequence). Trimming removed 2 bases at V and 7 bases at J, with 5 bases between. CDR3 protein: CASSIPSEAFF. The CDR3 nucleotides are TGTGCCAGTAGTATACCCAGTGAAGCTTTCTTT.

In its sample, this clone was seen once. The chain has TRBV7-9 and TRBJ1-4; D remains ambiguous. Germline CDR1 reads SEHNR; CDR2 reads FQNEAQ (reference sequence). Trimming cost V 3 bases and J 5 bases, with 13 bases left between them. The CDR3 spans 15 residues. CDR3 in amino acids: CASSFGLLSNEKLFF. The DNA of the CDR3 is TGTGCCAGCAGCTTTGGACTCCTCAGCAATGAAAAACTGTTTTTT.

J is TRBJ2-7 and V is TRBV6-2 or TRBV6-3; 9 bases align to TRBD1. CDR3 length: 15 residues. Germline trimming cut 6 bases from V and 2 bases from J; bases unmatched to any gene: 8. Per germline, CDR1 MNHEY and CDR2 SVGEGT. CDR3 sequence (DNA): TGTGCCAGCAGCTCCGGGACAGGGTCGGCCTACGAGCAGTACGTC. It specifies CASSSGTGSAYEQYV.

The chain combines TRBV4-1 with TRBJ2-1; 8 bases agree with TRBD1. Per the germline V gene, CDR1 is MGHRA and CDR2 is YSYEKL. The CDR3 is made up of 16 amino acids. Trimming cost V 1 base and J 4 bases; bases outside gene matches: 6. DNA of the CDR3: TGCGCCAGCAGCCAAGTAGCAGGGGGCGAGTACAATGAGCAGTTCTTC. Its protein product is CASSQVAGGEYNEQFF.

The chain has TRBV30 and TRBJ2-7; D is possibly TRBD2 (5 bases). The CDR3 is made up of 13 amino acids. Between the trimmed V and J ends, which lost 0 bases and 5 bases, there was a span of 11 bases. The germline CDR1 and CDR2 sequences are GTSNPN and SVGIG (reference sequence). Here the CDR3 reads CAWSVLGGHEQYF. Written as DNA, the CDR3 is TGTGCCTGGAGTGTACTCGGAGGCCACGAGCAGTACTTC.

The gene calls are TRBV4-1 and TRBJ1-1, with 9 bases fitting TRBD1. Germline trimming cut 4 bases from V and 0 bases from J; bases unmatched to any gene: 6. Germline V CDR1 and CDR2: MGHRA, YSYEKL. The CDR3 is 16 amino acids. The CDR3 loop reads CASSLGTGTVNTEAFF. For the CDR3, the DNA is TGCGCCAGCAGCCTTGGGACAGGGACAGTGAACACTGAAGCTTTCTTT.

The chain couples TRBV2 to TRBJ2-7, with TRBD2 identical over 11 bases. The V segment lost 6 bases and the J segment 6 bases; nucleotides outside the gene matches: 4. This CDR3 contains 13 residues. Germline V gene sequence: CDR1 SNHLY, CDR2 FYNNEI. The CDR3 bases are TGTGCCAGCAGCGCGACTAGCGGGACCGAGCAGTACGTC. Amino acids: CASSATSGTEQYV.

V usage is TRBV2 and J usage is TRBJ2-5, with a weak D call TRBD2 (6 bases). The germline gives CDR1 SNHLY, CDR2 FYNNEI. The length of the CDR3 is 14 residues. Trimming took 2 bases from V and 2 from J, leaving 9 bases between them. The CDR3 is CASSEQGGQETQYF. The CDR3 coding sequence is TGTGCCAGCAGTGAACAGGGAGGTCAAGAGACCCAGTACTTC.